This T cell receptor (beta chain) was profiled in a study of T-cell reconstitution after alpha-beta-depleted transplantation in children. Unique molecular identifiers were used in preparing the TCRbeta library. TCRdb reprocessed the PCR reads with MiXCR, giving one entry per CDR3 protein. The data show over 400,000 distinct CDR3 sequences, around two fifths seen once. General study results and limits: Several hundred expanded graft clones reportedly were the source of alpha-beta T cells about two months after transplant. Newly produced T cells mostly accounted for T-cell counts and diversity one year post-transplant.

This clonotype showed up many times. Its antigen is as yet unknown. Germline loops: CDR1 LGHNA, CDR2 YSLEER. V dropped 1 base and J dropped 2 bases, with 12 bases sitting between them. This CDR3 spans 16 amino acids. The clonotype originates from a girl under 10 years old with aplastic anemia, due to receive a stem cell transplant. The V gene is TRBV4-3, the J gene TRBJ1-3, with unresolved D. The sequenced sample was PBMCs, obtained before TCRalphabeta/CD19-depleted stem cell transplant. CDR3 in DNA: TGCGCCAGCAGCCAAGGAGTGGGGATCGCTGGAAACACCATATATTTT. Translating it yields CASSQGVGIAGNTIYF.